This passage covers 32 T cell receptor beta chains from one sample sequenced in a study of blood T cells in healthy people across ages. A second 7 to 11 cycle PCR used barcoded and J-beta primers. Each CDR3 protein is one row after TCRdb ran MiXCR on the 5' RACE reads. The table lists about 720,000 distinct CDR3 sequences, 25% of them singletons. This sample was also put to use in a study of T cells of mothers and their children.

Source material: blood. These receptors were obtained from a boy aged 5-17 years in good health.

The genes are TRBV12-3 or TRBV12-4 and TRBJ1-1, with TRBD1 matching 7 bases. The V segment lost 6 bases and the J segment 1 base; nucleotides outside the gene matches: 11. The CDR3 has 16 residues. The CDR3 region has the DNA TGTGCCAGCAGCCGCCGACAGGGAAGGGGGAACACTGAAGCTTTCTTT. It specifies CASSRRQGRGNTEAFF.

The genes are TRBV6-2 or TRBV6-3 and TRBJ2-3, with 10 bases lining up with TRBD2. The CDR3 runs 14 residues. Trimming removed 7 bases from V and 2 bases from J; junction bases left unmatched: 3. Germline lookup yields CDR1 MNHEY and CDR2 SVGEGT. CDR3 sequence: CASTLAGYTDTQYF. The CDR3 DNA is TGTGCCAGCACACTAGCGGGATACACAGATACGCAGTATTTT.

This clonotype showed up just a few times. This rearrangement joins TRBV20-1 to TRBJ2-4, with a possible D match to TRBD2 (6 bases). This CDR3 has 13 amino acids. The germline gives CDR1 DFQATT, CDR2 SNEGSKA (reference sequence). The CDR3 is CSVAPSVKNIQYF. CDR3 in DNA: TGCAGCGTGGCCCCTAGCGTCAAAAACATTCAGTACTTC.

The V gene is TRBV7-9, the J gene TRBJ2-7, with D possibly matching TRBD1 (5 bases). Trimming cost V 11 bases and J 2 bases, with 10 bases left between them. The germline V gene has CDR1 SEHNR and CDR2 FQNEAQ (reference sequence). CDR3 length equals 11 residues. Here the CDR3 reads CAVLQAYEQYF. CDR3 bases: TGTGCCGTCCTACAGGCCTACGAGCAGTACTTC.

The chain joins TRBV23-1 to TRBJ2-3; D call uncertain. TRBV23-1 is marked as an open reading frame, function uncertain. The V end was cut by 0 bases, the J end by 0 bases, with 16 bases between. The CDR3 contains 18 residues. The CDR3 sequence: CASSQSRRPKKSTDTQYF. For the CDR3, the DNA is TGCGCCAGCAGTCAATCTCGACGGCCGAAAAAAAGCACAGATACGCAGTATTTT.

A few counts support this clonotype. The genes are TRBV20-1 and TRBJ2-4, with no clear D. The CDR3 spans 15 residues. Between the trimmed V and J ends, which lost 6 bases and 0 bases, there was a span of 15 bases. CDR1 is DFQATT, CDR2 SNEGSKA, per germline (reference sequence). In nucleotides, the CDR3 is TGCAGTGCACACCTAGGCGATTTAGCCAAAAACATTCAGTACTTC. Translated, it gives CSAHLGDLAKNIQYF.

The rearrangement links TRBV20-1 to TRBJ2-1, with D possibly being TRBD1 (5 bases). Trimming took off 8 bases at V and 4 bases at J, with 15 bases between the two ends. The CDR3 is 13 amino acids. Germline V lookup: CDR1 DFQATT, CDR2 SNEGSKA (reference sequence). In nucleotides, the CDR3 is TGCAGTACCGCAGGGATTATATACAATGAGCAGTTCTTC. Protein: CSTAGIIYNEQFF.

This clonotype was counted a few times. In DNA, the CDR3 is TGTGCCAGCACCCAGGACAGGGGGACTGGAAACACCATATATTTT. Protein: CASTQDRGTGNTIYF. The V gene is TRBV6-6, the J gene TRBJ1-3, with 10 bases identical to TRBD1. The CDR3 totals 15 residues. The germline V gene encodes CDR1 MNHNY and CDR2 SVGAGI (reference sequence). The V gene end was trimmed by 7 bases and the J gene end by 2 bases; junction bases not matched to a gene: 5.

In its sample, this clonotype was seen a few times. The gene calls are TRBV20-1 and TRBJ2-1, with a possible D match to TRBD2 (6 bases). The CDR3 extends over 15 amino acids. Looked up from germline, CDR1 is DFQATT and CDR2 is SNEGSKA (reference sequence). Trimming cost V 0 bases and J 6 bases, with 15 bases left between them. CDR3 sequence reads: CSARDAGPAANEQFF. The DNA for the CDR3 is TGCAGTGCTAGAGATGCGGGACCGGCTGCCAATGAGCAGTTCTTC.

The chain combines TRBV6-2 or TRBV6-3 with TRBJ1-5; TRBD1 is a possible D gene (6 bases). Germline CDR1 reads MNHEY; CDR2 reads SVGEGT. The CDR3 has 18 residues. The V end lost 2 bases, the J end lost 4 bases, and 21 bases lay between the germline ends. The CDR3 bases are TGTGCCAGCAGTTACGAGTACGGGGGCTCCGATCCTAATCAGCCCCAGCATTTT. Protein product: CASSYEYGGSDPNQPQHF.

The V call is TRBV27, the J call TRBJ1-4; TRBD1 matches 9 bases. Per the germline V gene, CDR1 is MNHEY and CDR2 is SMNVEV (reference sequence). The ends lost 6 bases at V and 0 bases at J; junction bases unmatched: 5. CDR3 length equals 16 residues. The CDR3 nucleotides are TGTGCCAGCAGGCGGGACAGGGCGGCAACTAATGAAAAACTGTTTTTT. It encodes CASRRDRAATNEKLFF.

V usage is TRBV20-1 and J usage is TRBJ1-3; no firm D call. The germline gives CDR1 DFQATT, CDR2 SNEGSKA (reference sequence). V lost 5 bases to trimming and J lost 3 bases, with 11 bases between them. CDR3 length: 13 amino acids. Here the CDR3 reads CSAPGRFGNTIYF. In DNA form, the CDR3 reads TGCAGTGCTCCAGGTCGCTTTGGAAACACCATATATTTT.

This chain links TRBV24-1 with TRBJ2-5, with 8 bases lining up with TRBD2. Germline V CDR1 and CDR2: KGHDR, SFDVKD. The length of the CDR3 is 16 residues. V lost 4 bases to trimming and J lost 7 bases; unmatched junction nucleotides: 13. As DNA, the CDR3 is TGTGCCACCAGTGAGGCCGGGACTAGTGTTTTTGGGACCCAGTACTTC. Translating gives CATSEAGTSVFGTQYF.

This rearrangement joins TRBV2 to TRBJ2-3, with D possibly TRBD2 on 6 matching bases. CDR3 length: 12 amino acids. Trimming cost V 6 bases and J 4 bases, with 8 bases left between them. Germline CDR1 and CDR2: SNHLY and FYNNEI. The CDR3 here is CASRRDSDTQYF. The CDR3 bases are TGTGCCAGCAGGAGGGACTCAGATACGCAGTATTTT.

This clonotype was seen a few times. V gene TRBV20-1 combines with J gene TRBJ1-2, with 8 bases that match TRBD1. The CDR3 has 12 amino acids. Germline V gene data show CDR1 as DFQATT and CDR2 as SNEGSKA (reference sequence). The V segment lost 6 bases and the J segment 6 bases; nucleotides outside the gene matches: 6. Written as DNA, the CDR3 is TGCAGTGCCACGAACAGGGGGGATGGCTACACCTTC. As protein: CSATNRGDGYTF.

The chain combines TRBV4-1 with TRBJ2-2; 12 bases are a match to TRBD2. V dropped 1 base and J dropped 10; count of bases not matched to a gene: 10. This CDR3 has 17 residues. CDR1 and CDR2 from the germline V gene are MGHRA and YSYEKL. DNA for the CDR3: TGCGCCAGCAGCCAAGGCCCAGGACTAGCGGGAACAGAGGAGCTGTTTTTT. It specifies CASSQGPGLAGTEELFF.

The chain links TRBV28 to TRBJ1-6; no firm D call. The CDR3 sequence is 16 residues long. Trimming removed 3 bases from V and 1 base from J, with 10 bases in between. Germline CDR1 and CDR2: MDHEN and SYDVKM. CDR3 in DNA: TGTGCCAGCAGTTTCAAGATTGGATCCTATAATTCACCCCTCCACTTT. Translated, it gives CASSFKIGSYNSPLHF.

In its sample, this clonotype was seen a few times. The J gene is TRBJ2-4, the V gene TRBV20-1; no reliable D call. The CDR3 sequence is 16 residues long. Trimming removed 1 base at V and 0 bases at J, with 13 bases between. Germline V CDR1 and CDR2: DFQATT, SNEGSKA (reference sequence). This CDR3 is CSARVKNALAKNIQYF. DNA of the CDR3: TGCAGTGCTAGAGTGAAAAACGCCCTAGCCAAAAACATTCAGTACTTC.

Many counts were recorded for this clonotype. This sequence joins TRBV18 and TRBJ2-3; D gene unclear. V lost 3 bases and J lost 2, with 6 bases in between. From germline, CDR1 is KGHSH and CDR2 LQKENI. The CDR3 runs to 13 residues. The CDR3 nucleotides read TGTGCCAGCTCACCGCCCTCCACAGATACGCAGTATTTT. Protein product: CASSPPSTDTQYF.

This clonotype occurred a few times. The rearrangement links TRBV5-5 to TRBJ2-5; a weak D match, TRBD2 (6 bases). The J call is in doubt because the DNA end fits TRBJ2-1 better. There are 17 residues in the CDR3. The germline gives CDR1 SGHKS, CDR2 YYEKEE (reference sequence). CDR3 in amino acids: CASSLGLAELVGNEQFF. In DNA, the CDR3 is TGTGCCAGCAGCTTGGGGTTAGCGGAGTTGGTGGGGAATGAGCAGTTCTTC.

This clonotype was detected many times. The chain uses TRBV5-1 and TRBJ2-1; 7 positions agree with TRBD1. Germline trimming cut 2 bases from V and 11 bases from J; bases unmatched to any gene: 13. The CDR3 loop spans 15 amino acids. Germline CDR1 is SGHRS and CDR2 is YFSETQ. CDR3 residues: CASSFFSTGQDQQFF. DNA for the CDR3: TGCGCCAGCAGCTTTTTTTCCACTGGACAGGACCAGCAGTTCTTC.

The J gene is TRBJ2-5, the V gene TRBV5-5, with TRBD2 identical over 8 bases. The germline V gene encodes CDR1 SGHKS and CDR2 YYEKEE (reference sequence). J lost 0 bases, V lost 0 bases, and 7 bases had no gene match. This CDR3 comprises 17 residues. DNA of the CDR3: TGTGCCAGCAGCTTGGGGCGGGGGGTCGGGTACCAAGAGACCCAGTACTTC. This translates into CASSLGRGVGYQETQYF.

This clonotype was seen only a few times. This chain joins TRBV3-1 and TRBJ1-2, with a weak D call TRBD1 (6 bases). With 1 base removed from V and 7 bases from J, the gap between germline ends came to 7 bases. Germline CDR1 and CDR2: LGHDT and YNNKEL (reference sequence). CDR3 size: 12 residues. The CDR3 sequence is CASSQGGGGYTF. Written as DNA, the CDR3 is TGTGCCAGCAGCCAAGGAGGGGGTGGCTACACCTTC.

Many counts were recorded for this clonotype. V gene TRBV25-1 combines with J gene TRBJ2-4; a weak D match, TRBD2 (5 bases). Deletions cut 3 bases from V and 10 bases from J, with 13 bases between. The germline V gene encodes CDR1 MGHDK and CDR2 SYGVNS. The CDR3 sequence is 13 residues long. CDR3 in amino acids: CASSELETGIQYF. As DNA, the CDR3 is TGTGCCAGCAGTGAGTTGGAGACGGGGATTCAGTACTTC.

This clonotype was seen a handful of times. The chain carries TRBV29-1 and TRBJ2-7; 9 bases agree with TRBD1. Germline CDR1 SQVTM, CDR2 ANQGSEA. The length of the CDR3 is 14 residues. V shed 0 bases and J 4 bases; nucleotides not matched to a gene: 4. CDR3 sequence (DNA): TGCAGCGTTGAAGAACCGGGACAGGGTTACGAGCAGTACTTC. Translating gives CSVEEPGQGYEQYF.

The rearrangement joins TRBV6-6 to TRBJ2-7, with D perhaps matching TRBD1 (6 bases). The germline CDR1 and CDR2 sequences are MNHNY and SVGAGI (reference sequence). Trimming pared 6 bases from V and 6 bases from J, leaving 18 bases between. The CDR3 length is 14 residues. DNA for the CDR3: TGTGCCAGCAGGGCAGGGGAAGGTTTCGTCGAGCAGTACTTC. Translating gives CASRAGEGFVEQYF.

This clonotype appeared a few times. The V call is TRBV3-1, the J call TRBJ1-5; TRBD1 agrees at 9 bases. Per germline, CDR1 LGHDT and CDR2 YNNKEL (reference sequence). The V segment lost 4 bases and the J segment 4 bases; nucleotides outside the gene matches: 8. The CDR3 runs 16 residues. CDR3 in amino acids: CASSRSLTGGNQPQHF. The CDR3 DNA reads TGTGCCAGCAGCCGAAGCCTGACAGGGGGTAATCAGCCCCAGCATTTT.

The rearrangement links TRBV10-3 to TRBJ1-6; weak D call: TRBD1 (6 bases). Deletions cut 6 bases from V and 8 bases from J, with 17 bases between. Germline V lookup: CDR1 ENHRY, CDR2 SYGVKD. CDR3 length: 15 amino acids. In nucleotides, the CDR3 is TGTGCCATCAGCCCGACAGGACTGGGAGATTCACCCCTCCACTTT. Its protein is CAISPTGLGDSPLHF.

The genes are TRBV7-2 and TRBJ2-3; D gene unclear. V lost 2 bases, J lost 0 bases, and 9 bases lay in between. CDR1 and CDR2 from the germline V gene are SGHTA and FQGNSA. The CDR3 covers 15 residues. This chain's CDR3 is CASSLKSYSTDTQYF. The CDR3 bases are TGTGCCAGCAGCTTAAAAAGTTACAGCACAGATACGCAGTATTTT.

The rearrangement joins TRBV5-1 to TRBJ2-3; weak D call: TRBD1 (5 bases). CDR3 size: 16 residues. Trimming cost V 2 bases and J 2 bases, with 15 bases left between them. From germline, CDR1 is SGHRS and CDR2 YFSETQ. The CDR3 nucleotides read TGCGCCAGCAGCTTACGGGCAGGGCCTTCCACAGATACGCAGTATTTT. Translated: CASSLRAGPSTDTQYF. The full variable domain, completed using reference TRBV5-1 and TRBJ2-3, is KAGVTQTPRYLIKTRGQQVTLSCSPISGHRSVSWYQQTPGQGLQFLFEYFSETQRNKGNFPGRFSGRQFSNSRSEMNVSTLELGDSALYLCASSLRAGPSTDTQYFGPGTRLTVL.

The V gene is TRBV29-1, the J gene TRBJ1-1; weak D call: TRBD1 (5 bases). The CDR3 has 14 amino acids. CDR1 and CDR2 from the germline V gene are SQVTM and ANQGSEA. V lost 0 bases to trimming and J lost 7 bases, with 15 bases between them. CDR3 coding DNA: TGCAGCGTTGAAGATCTAGGACGGGGGGTTGAAGCTTTCTTT. Its translation is CSVEDLGRGVEAFF.

This clonotype has a handful of counts. The J gene is TRBJ2-1, the V gene TRBV24-1; 8 nucleotides align to TRBD2. The V gene's germline CDR1 is KGHDR and CDR2 SFDVKD. CDR3 size: 17 residues. After removal of 0 bases from V and 6 bases from J, the junction contained 9 bases not matched to a gene. The CDR3 DNA follows: TGTGCCACCAGTGATTTGCCACCGGGAGCGGGGGTCAATGAGCAGTTCTTC. Protein sequence: CATSDLPPGAGVNEQFF.